This TCR beta chain was identified during a study of tumor-infiltrating lymphocytes in primary liver carcinoma (dated by TCRdb to 2015 to 2018). With respect to the entire study: Hepatocellular carcinoma (four) or combined HCC and intrahepatic cholangiocarcinoma (one) was present in the five patients, who were three men and two women aged 30 to 69 years. Tumors of the five patients were stage T1-T3 N0M0 with maximum diameters of roughly 4.2 to 10 cm. Each sample produced roughly 3.65 to 7.5 million productive TCRbeta reads, and read depth showed no significant difference between tissue types. TCRbeta repertoire sequencing, expression microarrays and whole-exome sequencing were combined in the study across five regions of each liver tumor, with adjacent normal tissue and blood also included. TCRbeta repertoire sequencing covered about 35 specimens from 5 patients: roughly 25 tumor regions, 5 adjacent noncancerous liver tissues and 5 peripheral blood samples. To link TCRbeta repertoire diversity with the local molecular phenotype, the approximately 23 tumor region samples were profiled using Agilent mRNA microarrays. Reproducibility between technical replicate repertoires was high, with correlation coefficients above 0.98 and mean shared-clone rates roughly 0.86. The study at large found these results: The top 250 clones made up a significantly larger repertoire fraction in tumors than in blood (p = 0.039). Only the TCR beta chain was sequenced, so true repertoire diversity is likely underestimated because unpaired alpha chains were not captured. Comparison of CD4+ and CD8+ T cell repertoires was precluded by the use of bulk unsorted samples. Repertoire overlap was higher between tumor regions (mean around 35%) than tumor-adjacent (approximately 17%) or tumor-blood (approximately 15%) pairs, consistent with antigen-driven expansion. With just a few patients in the study, the authors point out that the findings should be validated in a larger study. Only about 7-25% of top clones were present in all five regions of a tumor, suggesting spatial heterogeneity of tumor-infiltrating T cells.

TCRbeta-specific cDNA was reverse-transcribed from approximately 0.5 ug total RNA using a constant-region primer and ProtoScript II reverse transcriptase. Construction of the TCRbeta libraries relied on three nested rounds of multiplex PCR, following a slightly modified ARM-PCR procedure. Multiplex TRBV1-TRBV30 forward primers and a Cbeta reverse primer were used in the first two PCR rounds, each of which was run for roughly 9 cycles. Sample barcodes and Illumina adapters were added in a final 25-cycle PCR using Deep VentR polymerase. Before sequencing, amplicons between 200 and 500 bp were purified from gel using a QIAquick gel extraction kit. TCRbeta amplicons were sequenced on an Illumina HiSeq 2500 with 250-bp paired-end reads. In the authors' own workflow: Quality trimming of reads was performed with Trimmomatic v0.33, and paired reads were merged with FLASH v1.2.11 so that full CDR3 sequences could be recovered. V, D and J germline segments were assigned to the rearranged TCRbeta sequences using MiGEC v1.2.1b. VDJtools v1.0.0 computed clonotype statistics and Shannon-Wiener diversity indices. To reduce sampling bias, subsequent analyses other than the diversity analysis used only the 250 most abundant clonotypes in each sample. TCRdb reran the public reads through fastp at Q25 and MiXCR, keeping productive beta chains. When rows share a CDR3 protein, they turn into one entry using the most common DNA and genes. The V and J calls reflect TCRdb's pipeline rather than the authors' work. The sample has 90,000 to 150,000 distinct CDR3 sequences on record, 60% to 70% of them singletons. Roughly a tenth of the sample belongs to the ten largest clones.

This clonotype was detected many times. The antigen this receptor binds is unknown. One base away there is no much larger clone; base qualities are not given. V was cut back by 6 bases and J by 7 bases, leaving a gap of 19 bases between them. CDR1 and CDR2, per the germline V gene (reference sequence), are MNHNY and SVGAGI. There are 14 amino acids in the CDR3, from cysteine to phenylalanine inclusive. The only DNA kept is the CDR3, 42 bases in frame from the first base. Total RNA and DNA were co-extracted without cell sorting from approximately 20-30 mg of bulk tissue using the AllPrep DNA/RNA mini kit. Surgical resection was performed in China between 2015 and early 2016 on about 5 patients with histopathologically diagnosed primary liver carcinoma. At the time of sampling, the patients were treatment-naive and had chronic HBV infection. Five spatially separated regions were sampled per tumor: superior, inferior, left-lateral and right-lateral poles, plus the tumor centre. More than 80% viable tumor cells were found by histology in every tumor sample. Each fresh piece of tumor and adjacent tissue was cut in two, with one half stored in RNAlater at -80 degrees C and the other half sent for histology.

This clonotype was obtained from a woman between 55 and 75 years old with primary liver carcinoma and hepatitis B virus infection. The sequenced sample was liver tumor tissue from sampling region 1. Explained via the paper, the cell subset or site label denotes: tumor region T1, superior pole. The chain couples TRBV6-6 to TRBJ2-7; a tentative D call is TRBD2 (7 bases match). Here the CDR3 is given as CASSSNRGGGEQYF. The nucleotides are TGTGCCAGCAGCTCAAATAGGGGGGGTGGGGAGCAGTACTTC.